This record concerns one T cell receptor (beta chain) sequence. The source of the sample is a study of blood T cell repertoires in COVID-19. Data came from immunoSEQ multiplex PCR; TCRdb stores just in-frame clones and leaves some out. The sample lists roughly 220,000 clones; 85% to 90% were seen once. The CDR3 is 15 residues long. Germline trimming cut 1 base from V and 12 bases from J; bases unmatched to any gene: 15. Germline CDR1 MGHRA, CDR2 YSYEKL. The gene calls are TRBV4-1 and TRBJ2-7; 7 nucleotides line up with TRBD1. Sequenced input: PBMCs or T cells enriched from blood (not recorded which). The TCR originated in a woman aged 18-29 years in a cohort exposed to, infected with or recovered from COVID-19 (not recorded which). CDR3 in amino acids: CASSQAKGDSRGAYF. CDR3 sequence (DNA): TGCGCCAGCAGCCAAGCAAAAGGGGACAGTCGGGGTGCGTACTTC.